The rows below give T cell receptor beta chains drawn from one sample of a study of cytomegalovirus exposure and HLA in healthy donors. Measured with immunoSEQ multiplex PCR; TCRdb has only the in-frame clones, and not every one. This table holds fewer than 200,000 clones, 75% to 85% found once. The sample taken for sequencing was PBMCs. The receptors derive from a boy between 10 and 17 years old in good health and CMV-seronegative. Each CDR3 is given with its conserved first and last residue. D genes are given only for firm matches. Some rows mark clone size as missing; the rest say once, few, many or name a class of expanded clone.

j_call d_call v_call clone_size cdr3_nt cdr3_aa
TRBJ2-7 . TRBV19 once TGTGCCAGTAGTGAGGACGGGGCCTACGAGCAGTACTTC CASSEDGAYEQYF
TRBJ2-2 TRBD1 TRBV9 few TGTGCCAGCAGCGAAGGTCCAGGGACAGGTATCACCGGGGAGCTGTTTTTT CASSEGPGTGITGELFF
TRBJ2-2 . TRBV19 . TGTGCCAGTAGTGGGAGGAACGGGGCCGGGGAGCTGTTTTTT CASSGRNGAGELFF
TRBJ1-2 . TRBV6-5 . TGTGCCAGCAGTTACCTTTCCGGGTCCTATGGCTACACCTTC CASSYLSGSYGYTF
TRBJ1-5 . TRBV27 . TGTGCCAGCAGTCCCTGGGCAGTAAGTTATATCAATCAGCCCCAGCATTTT CASSPWAVSYINQPQHF
TRBJ2-7 . TRBV27 . TGTGCCAGCAGTTTCGGGTCCTCCTCCTACGAGCAGTACTTC CASSFGSSSYEQYF
TRBJ2-1 TRBD2 TRBV5-6 . TGTGCCAGCAGCACAGGACTAGGAAACAATGAGCAGTTCTTC CASSTGLGNNEQFF
TRBJ2-7 TRBD2 TRBV7-2 . TGTGCCAGCAGCCAAGGGACTAGCGGGACCACCTACGAGCAGTACTTC CASSQGTSGTTYEQYF
TRBJ1-1 . TRBV30 . TGTGCCTGGAGTGTACCCGGTTACACTGAAGCTTTCTTT CAWSVPGYTEAFF
TRBJ1-2 . TRBV11-2 . TGTGCCAGCAGCTTAGATTCTTTTAACTATGGCTACACCTTC CASSLDSFNYGYTF
TRBJ2-7 . TRBV11-2 . TGTGCCAGCAGCCAGGAGGGCTACGAGCAGTACTTC CASSQEGYEQYF
TRBJ2-3 . TRBV6-1 . TGTGCCAGCAGTGAAGCTACTTTCGGAGATACGCAGTATTTT CASSEATFGDTQYF
TRBJ2-1 . TRBV13 . TGTGCCAGCAGCTTAGCGGCCCGGGTAAATGAGCAGTTCTTC CASSLAARVNEQFF
TRBJ2-5 . TRBV19 . TGTGCCAGTACCGGAGGACTGGAGCGAGAGACCCAGTACTTC CASTGGLERETQYF
TRBJ1-1 . TRBV6-5 few TGTGCCAGCAGTTCAGGACAGAACACTGAAGCTTTCTTT CASSSGQNTEAFF
TRBJ1-2 TRBD1 TRBV6-1 . TGTGCCAGCAGTGAAGCGCTTCAGGGGGCATATGGCTACACCTTC CASSEALQGAYGYTF
TRBJ2-7 . TRBV5-5 . TGTGCCAGCAGCTTTATAGAACTCTACGAGCAGTACTTC CASSFIELYEQYF
TRBJ1-2 TRBD1 TRBV19 . TGTGCCAGTAACAGGGACAGGTATGGCTACACCTTC CASNRDRYGYTF
TRBJ1-2 . TRBV7-2 . TGTGCCAGCAGCTTAGACGGAGGGTTTGACTATGGCTACACCTTC CASSLDGGFDYGYTF
TRBJ2-5 . TRBV2 . TGTGCCAGCAGTGCATCTTCAGCGAGAGAGACCCAGTACTTC CASSASSARETQYF
TRBJ2-7 . TRBV29-1 . TGCAGCGTTGAAGGGGGCGCAAGCCACGAGCAGTACTTC CSVEGGASHEQYF
TRBJ1-5 . TRBV6-1 . TGTGCCAGCAGTCGGGACACCAATCAGCCCCAGCATTTT CASSRDTNQPQHF
TRBJ1-1 . TRBV6-5 . TGTGCCAGCAGTTTGAACGGGAACACTGAAGCTTTCTTT CASSLNGNTEAFF
TRBJ1-3 . TRBV7-2 once TGTGCCAGCAGCTTAGAGCCCACAAACACCATATATTTT CASSLEPTNTIYF
TRBJ2-7 TRBD1 TRBV30 . TGTGCCTGGAAGGACAGGGGCTACGAGCAGTACTTC CAWKDRGYEQYF
TRBJ2-1 TRBD2 TRBV13 . TGTGCCAGCAGCTTAGCTGGGACTAGCGGCTACAATGAGCAGTTCTTC CASSLAGTSGYNEQFF
TRBJ2-7 TRBD1 TRBV29-1 . TGCAGCGGCGCAGGGGGTGTCGGCTACGAGCAGTACTTC CSGAGGVGYEQYF
TRBJ2-7 TRBD2 TRBV27 . TGTGCCAGCAGTCCCGGGGGGGGGTTCCTCTCCTACGAGCAGTACTTC CASSPGGGFLSYEQYF
TRBJ2-3 . TRBV29-1 . TGCAGCGTTGAAGCGGGAGGCACAGATACGCAGTATTTT CSVEAGGTDTQYF
TRBJ1-4 TRBD1 TRBV4-2 . TGTGCCAGCAGCCAAGGGACAGGGAGGGGTGAAAAACTGTTTTTT CASSQGTGRGEKLFF
TRBJ1-5 . TRBV30 . TGTGCCTGGAGTGTAGGGACACCGAATCAGCCCCAGCATTTT CAWSVGTPNQPQHF
TRBJ2-5 TRBD2 TRBV5-1 . TGCGCCAGCAGCCCGGGACTAGCGGGGGCAGAGACCCAGTACTTC CASSPGLAGAETQYF
TRBJ2-1 TRBD2 TRBV2 . TGTGCCAGCAGTGTCCCGACTAGCGGGAGATACAATGAGCAGTTCTTC CASSVPTSGRYNEQFF
TRBJ2-7 TRBD2 TRBV19 . TGTGCCAGTAGTTCGACTAGCGGGGGACTCTACGAGCAGTACTTC CASSSTSGGLYEQYF
TRBJ2-7 . TRBV9 . TGTGCCAGCAGTCCAGCACAGGACCCCAGAGCCTACGAGCAGTACTTC CASSPAQDPRAYEQYF
TRBJ1-5 . TRBV6-1 . TGTGCCAGCAGTGAAGTGAGAGGGCATAATCAGCCCCAGCATTTT CASSEVRGHNQPQHF
TRBJ2-5 . TRBV6-4 . TGTGCCAGCAGCGCCGGGGTAGGAGAGACCCAGTACTTC CASSAGVGETQYF
TRBJ2-7 . TRBV11-2 . TGTGCCAGCAGAGAAACCGGGACTTACAACCACGAGCAGTACTTC CASRETGTYNHEQYF
TRBJ1-1 TRBD1 TRBV10-3 . TGTGCCACCAGACAGGGGGAAACTGAAGCTTTCTTT CATRQGETEAFF
TRBJ2-5 . TRBV2 . TGTGCCAGCAGCCCGTCTGAGACCCAGTACTTC CASSPSETQYF